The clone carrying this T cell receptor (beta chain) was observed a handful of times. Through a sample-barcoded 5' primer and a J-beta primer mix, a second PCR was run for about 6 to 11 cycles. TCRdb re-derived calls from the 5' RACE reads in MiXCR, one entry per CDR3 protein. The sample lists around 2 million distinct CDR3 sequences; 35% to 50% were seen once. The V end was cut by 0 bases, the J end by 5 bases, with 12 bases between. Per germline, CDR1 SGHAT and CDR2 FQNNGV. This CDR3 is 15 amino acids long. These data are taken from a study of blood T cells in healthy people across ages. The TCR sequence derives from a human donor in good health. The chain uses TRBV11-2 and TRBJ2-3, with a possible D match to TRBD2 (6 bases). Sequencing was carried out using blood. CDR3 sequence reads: CASSLELGGGDTQYF. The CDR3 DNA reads TGTGCCAGCAGCTTAGAATTGGGAGGTGGAGATACGCAGTATTTT.